Below, 14 T cell receptor beta chains from the same sample are listed, as sequenced in a study of cytomegalovirus exposure and HLA in healthy donors. PCR was performed using 60 Vbeta and 13 Jbeta primers. The assay was immunoSEQ multiplex PCR, and TCRdb's table has in-frame clones only and misses some. The sample holds 200,000 to 250,000 clones, 82% seen once. The sample was PBMCs. The receptors were gathered from a woman aged 40 to 55 in good health and CMV-seropositive.

CDR3 amino acids: CASSPDHAGSYEQYF. As DNA, the CDR3 is TGTGCCAGCAGCCCAGACCATGCGGGAAGCTACGAGCAGTACTTC. The chain links TRBV2 to TRBJ2-7; D is perhaps TRBD2 (6 bases). Per the germline V gene, CDR1 is SNHLY and CDR2 is FYNNEI. This CDR3 has 15 residues. The V gene lost 6 bases and the J gene lost 3 bases, with 18 bases spanning the gap.

V is TRBV4-2 and J is TRBJ2-3; 12 nucleotides agree with TRBD2. The CDR3 is made up of 17 amino acids. J gave up 1 base and V 2 bases, and 4 bases lay outside the gene matches. The germline V gene encodes CDR1 LGHNA and CDR2 YNFKEQ. In nucleotides, the CDR3 is TGTGCCAGCAGCCAACCTAGCGGGGGGGCCGGCACAGATACGCAGTATTTT. As protein: CASSQPSGGAGTDTQYF.

The chain carries TRBV2 and TRBJ2-3; unclear D gene. CDR3 size: 13 residues. CDR1 and CDR2 from the germline V gene are SNHLY and FYNNEI. V lost 3 bases and J 6 bases, leaving 10 bases between the germline ends. CDR3 nucleotide sequence: TGTGCCAGCAGTGACGGTGTCGCGGATACGCAGTATTTT. Protein sequence: CASSDGVADTQYF.

The chain links TRBV7-6 to TRBJ1-3; D unresolved. Germline V gives CDR1 SGHVS, CDR2 FNYEAQ. V was cut by 5 bases and J by 0 bases, with 14 bases left in between. This CDR3 region has 16 residues. CDR3 nucleotides: TGTGCCAGCAGCCCCGTTGGAGGGAGCTCTGGAAACACCATATATTTT. Amino acid sequence: CASSPVGGSSGNTIYF.

The chain carries TRBV5-1 and TRBJ1-1; no clear D. Germline CDR1 reads SGHRS; CDR2 reads YFSETQ. This CDR3 has 14 amino acids. Trimming removed 1 base at V and 4 bases at J, with 11 bases between. This CDR3 is CASSLRSSGTEAFF. Here the CDR3 DNA reads TGCGCCAGCAGCTTGAGGTCTTCGGGCACTGAAGCTTTCTTT.

V and J are TRBV5-5 and TRBJ2-5; TRBD1 matches at 11 bases. The CDR3 runs 16 residues. Germline-derived CDR1 and CDR2 are SGHKS and YYEKEE (reference sequence). V lost 4 bases, J lost 4 bases, and 9 bases stayed unmatched. CDR3 DNA: TGTGCCAGCAGCCCCGGGACAGGGGGTTCGGGAGAGACCCAGTACTTC. Protein product: CASSPGTGGSGETQYF.

CDR3 protein: CASSVEPSFGQGYGYTF. CDR3 nucleotides: TGTGCCAGCAGCGTAGAGCCCTCCTTTGGGCAGGGCTATGGCTACACCTTC. This sequence joins TRBV9 and TRBJ1-2, with a tentative D call TRBD1 (5 bases). The CDR3 has 17 residues. The V gene lost 0 bases and the J gene lost 4 bases, with 19 bases spanning the gap. CDR1 and CDR2 from the germline V gene are SGDLS and YYNGEE.

This clone was recorded a few times. The chain carries TRBV20-1 and TRBJ1-2; D call uncertain. There are 11 residues in the CDR3. The germline V gene has CDR1 DFQATT and CDR2 SNEGSKA (reference sequence). V was trimmed by 5 bases and J by 8 bases, leaving 12 bases between them. This chain's CDR3 is CSAYFRMGYTF. The CDR3 nucleotides are TGCAGTGCTTACTTTCGAATGGGCTACACCTTC.

The V and J genes are TRBV5-6 and TRBJ2-1, with TRBD2 matching 7 bases. CDR3 length: 16 amino acids. The germline V gene has CDR1 SGHDT and CDR2 YYEEEE. Trimming removed 1 base from V and 1 base from J; junction bases left unmatched: 5. CDR3 bases: TGTGCCAGCAGCTTGTGGGGAGGGGAATCCTACAATGAGCAGTTCTTC. It translates to CASSLWGGESYNEQFF.

The chain joins TRBV6-1 to TRBJ1-5; D unclear. Germline CDR1 MNHNS, CDR2 SASEGT. V was clipped by 7 bases and J by 0 bases, with 7 bases between them. This CDR3 is built from 13 residues. The CDR3 sequence: CASTPNSNQPQHF. The CDR3, as DNA: TGTGCCAGCACCCCAAATAGCAATCAGCCCCAGCATTTT.

This clone was seen a handful of times. The rearrangement joins TRBV4-3 to TRBJ1-2; maybe TRBD1 (6 bases). Germline CDR1 is LGHNA and CDR2 is YSLEER. Trimming cost V 0 bases and J 6 bases, with 11 bases left between them. This CDR3 has 14 amino acids. This chain's CDR3 is CASSQEKGGDGYTF. CDR3 in DNA: TGCGCCAGCAGCCAAGAAAAGGGGGGGGATGGCTACACCTTC.

The chain employs TRBV2 and TRBJ1-2; D unresolved. V lost 6 bases and J lost 5, with 7 bases in between. Germline V CDR1 and CDR2: SNHLY, FYNNEI. The CDR3 has 11 residues. The CDR3 here is CASSPRYGYTF. The CDR3 DNA follows: TGTGCCAGCAGCCCCAGGTATGGCTACACCTTC.

The chain combines TRBV4-1 with TRBJ1-2, with D possibly being TRBD1 (5 bases). The V and J ends lost 0 bases and 10 bases respectively, with 15 bases between them. Germline values: CDR1 MGHRA, CDR2 YSYEKL. The CDR3 is made up of 14 amino acids. DNA for the CDR3: TGCGCCAGCAGCCAAGACGGGGGGAGTATGCTCTACACCTTC. This codes for CASSQDGGSMLYTF.

This chain joins TRBV10-3 and TRBJ2-3; 7 bases are a match to TRBD2. Germline lookup yields CDR1 ENHRY and CDR2 SYGVKD. Trimming at V came to 8 bases and at J to 2 bases, leaving 4 bases not matched to a gene. The CDR3 covers 13 residues. The CDR3 nucleotides are TGTGCCATCGCAGCGGGGCCCACAGATACGCAGTATTTT. As protein: CAIAAGPTDTQYF.